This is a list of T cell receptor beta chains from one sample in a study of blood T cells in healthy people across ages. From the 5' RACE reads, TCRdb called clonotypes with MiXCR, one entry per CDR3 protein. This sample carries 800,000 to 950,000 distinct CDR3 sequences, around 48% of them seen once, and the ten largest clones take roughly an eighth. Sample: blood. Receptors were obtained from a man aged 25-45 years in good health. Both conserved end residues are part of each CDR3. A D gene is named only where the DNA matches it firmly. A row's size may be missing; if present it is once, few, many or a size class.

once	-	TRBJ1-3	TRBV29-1	TGCAGCGTTGAGCAGGGGAGTGGAAACACCATATATTTT	CSVEQGSGNTIYF
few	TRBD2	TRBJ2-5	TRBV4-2	TGTGCCAGCAGCCAAGATGGAGCGGGGGGTAAAGAGACCCAGTACTTC	CASSQDGAGGKETQYF
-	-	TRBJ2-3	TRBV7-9	TGTGCCAGCAGCGGTGTGGACCGCCCGGATACGCAGTATTTT	CASSGVDRPDTQYF
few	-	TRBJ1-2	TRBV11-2	TGTGCCAGCAGCCTTACCAGGGAAGGGGATGATGGCTACACCTTC	CASSLTREGDDGYTF
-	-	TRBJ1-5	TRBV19	TGTGCCAGTAGTATCCCCTCGTCGGACAGATACAATCAGCCCCAGCATTTT	CASSIPSSDRYNQPQHF
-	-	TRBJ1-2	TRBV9	TGTGCCAGCAGCGGAAGAGGACAGAACTATGGCTACACCTTC	CASSGRGQNYGYTF
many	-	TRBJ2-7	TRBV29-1	TGCAGCGTTGATCTTGAGGGGGTGCAGTACTTC	CSVDLEGVQYF
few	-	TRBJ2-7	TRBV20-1	TGCAGTGCTAGAGAAGGACGGGGGGCCGACGAGCAGTACTTC	CSAREGRGADEQYF
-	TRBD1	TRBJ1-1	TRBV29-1	TGCAGCGCGACAGGGGATAGTAGCACTGAAGCTTTCTTT	CSATGDSSTEAFF
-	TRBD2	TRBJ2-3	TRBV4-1	TGCGCCAGCAGCCAGGACACCGGGACTAGCGGGGGCCGCTCCACAGATACGCAGTATTTT	CASSQDTGTSGGRSTDTQYF
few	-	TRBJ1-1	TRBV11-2	TGTGCCAGCAGCTTACAGACATGGGGCAGTACTGAAGCTTTCTTT	CASSLQTWGSTEAFF
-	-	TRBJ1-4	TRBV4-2	TGTGCCAGCAGCCAGAACTGGGGGAGTGAAAAACTGTTTTTT	CASSQNWGSEKLFF
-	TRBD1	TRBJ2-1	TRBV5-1	TGCGCCAGCAGCGTCGGACAGGAGATCGACAATGAGCAGTTCTTC	CASSVGQEIDNEQFF
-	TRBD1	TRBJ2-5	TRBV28	TGTGCCAGCAGAGGGGACAGGGGTGGAGAGACCCAGTACTTC	CASRGDRGGETQYF
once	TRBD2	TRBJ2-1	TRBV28	TGTGCCAGCAGAAAAGTTAGCGGGGGCTCCTACAATGAGCAGTTCTTC	CASRKVSGGSYNEQFF
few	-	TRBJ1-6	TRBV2	TGTGCCAGCAGTGAGCCAAACAGGGTTAATTCACCCCTCCACTTT	CASSEPNRVNSPLHF
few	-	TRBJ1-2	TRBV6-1	TGTGCCAGCAGTGATCAAGGTCTTGGTGGCTACACCTTC	CASSDQGLGGYTF
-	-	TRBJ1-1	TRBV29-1	TGCAGCGTGCCCGGGGGGGTGAGCACTGAAGCTTTCTTT	CSVPGGVSTEAFF
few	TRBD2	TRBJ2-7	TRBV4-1	TGCGCCAGCAGTTCCAGACTAGCGGGGGACGAGCAGTACTTC	CASSSRLAGDEQYF
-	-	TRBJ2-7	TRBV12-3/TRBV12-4	TGTGCCAGCAGACCCGGGACCGCATCTTACGAGCAGTACTTC	CASRPGTASYEQYF
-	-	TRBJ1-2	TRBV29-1	TGCAGCTCCTACGGTGGGGGGGCTGCTAACTATGGCTACACCTTC	CSSYGGGAANYGYTF
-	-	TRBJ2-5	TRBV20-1	TGCAGTGCTAGAGATCCCGGGGGACGGTACCAAGAGACCCAGTACTTC	CSARDPGGRYQETQYF
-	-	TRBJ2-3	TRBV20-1	TGCAGTGCTAGAAGTCAGACCGGCACAGATACGCAGTATTTT	CSARSQTGTDTQYF
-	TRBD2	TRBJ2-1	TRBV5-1	TGCGCCAGCAGCTTGTACCTTGGTCTAGCGGGTGGGAATGAGCAGTTCTTC	CASSLYLGLAGGNEQFF
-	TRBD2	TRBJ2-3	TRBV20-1	TGCAGTGCTGGCGGGGGGGACACAGATACGCAGTATTTT	CSAGGGDTDTQYF
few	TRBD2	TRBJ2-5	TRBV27	TGTGCCAGCACACCCGGGACTAGCCTGGGAGAGACCCAGTACTTC	CASTPGTSLGETQYF